The 27 T cell receptor beta chains reported below all come from one sample, sequenced in a study of cytomegalovirus exposure and HLA in healthy donors. PCR primers comprised 60 Vbeta and 13 Jbeta primers. Here immunoSEQ multiplex PCR was the method, and the copy in TCRdb shows in-frame clones only, minus some. Among around 130,000 clones listed, just under 85% were seen once. The sequencing sample was made of PBMCs. These receptors all stem from a boy between 2 and 15 years old in good health and CMV-seronegative.

This chain joins TRBV15 and TRBJ2-2; tentatively, D is TRBD2 (5 bases). Trimming shortened V by 0 bases and J by 5 bases, and 16 bases separated the two germline ends. CDR1 is LNHNV, CDR2 YYDKDF, per germline (reference sequence). The CDR3 length is 17 residues. The CDR3 spells CATSRDREGARTGELFF. CDR3 nucleotides: TGTGCCACCAGCAGAGATCGGGAAGGAGCGAGGACCGGGGAGCTGTTTTTT.

The CDR3 loop reads CASSKGGLAGVGELFF. CDR3 in DNA: TGTGCCAGCAGCAAGGGGGGACTAGCGGGAGTGGGGGAGCTGTTTTTT. The rearrangement links TRBV6-6 to TRBJ2-2, with 14 nucleotides matching TRBD2. CDR3 length equals 16 residues. Trimming cost V 6 bases and J 8 bases; bases outside gene matches: 8. CDR1 and CDR2 (germline): MNHNY, SVGAGI (reference sequence).

This clone was seen a single time. The chain employs TRBV28 and TRBJ1-1; D unclear. Germline V lookup: CDR1 MDHEN, CDR2 SYDVKM. This CDR3 is 11 amino acids long. The V and J ends lost 3 bases and 9 bases respectively, with 8 bases between them. CDR3 in amino acids: CASSLGRKAFF. The CDR3 DNA reads TGTGCCAGCAGTTTGGGCAGGAAAGCTTTCTTT.

The gene calls are TRBV5-4 and TRBJ2-1; 8 nucleotides align to TRBD2. The length of the CDR3 is 15 residues. CDR1 and CDR2 (germline): SGHNT, YYREEE (reference sequence). V trimming: 9 bases; J trimming: 8 bases; junction bases outside the gene matches: 16. The CDR3: CAIFPRERERYEQFF. DNA of the CDR3: TGTGCCATCTTCCCAAGGGAGCGGGAGAGGTATGAGCAGTTCTTC.

The gene calls are TRBV29-1 and TRBJ1-1; 7 bases are a match to TRBD1. The CDR3 extends over 14 amino acids. Germline V CDR1 and CDR2: SQVTM, ANQGSEA. V gave up 2 bases and J gave up 1 base; unmatched junction bases: 4. The CDR3 sequence: CSVEPTGPNTEAFF. The CDR3 coding sequence is TGCAGCGTTGAACCGACAGGGCCGAACACTGAAGCTTTCTTT.

The chain is built from TRBV2 and TRBJ2-1; 13 bases match TRBD2. Trimming took 2 bases from V and 9 from J; bases not matched to a gene: 13. The germline V gene has CDR1 SNHLY and CDR2 FYNNEI. The CDR3 sequence is 18 residues long. The CDR3 region is CASSETGTSGEAPFEQFF. The CDR3 nucleotides are TGTGCCAGCAGTGAAACCGGGACTAGCGGGGAGGCGCCATTTGAGCAGTTCTTC. The variable domain in full, with the rest retrieved from reference TRBV2 and TRBJ2-1, is EPEVTQTPSHQVTQMGQEVILRCVPISNHLYFYWYRQILGQKVEFLVSFYNNEISEKSEIFDDQFSVERPDGSNFTLKIRSTKLEDSAMYFCASSETGTSGEAPFEQFFGPGTRLTVL.

This chain joins TRBV9 and TRBJ1-1; 7 positions match TRBD1. Germline-derived CDR1 and CDR2 are SGDLS and YYNGEE. CDR3 size: 16 residues. The V and J ends lost 6 bases and 6 bases, in that order; junction bases with no gene match: 17. The CDR3: CASTLGGGPTGPEAFF. CDR3 sequence (DNA): TGTGCCAGCACTTTAGGAGGGGGCCCTACGGGCCCTGAAGCTTTCTTT.

This clone was seen only a few times. The chain is built from TRBV15 and TRBJ1-1; D unclear. Germline CDR1 LNHNV, CDR2 YYDKDF (reference sequence). The CDR3 consists of 15 residues. V was cut by 1 base and J by 1 base, with 10 bases left in between. CDR3 bases: TGTGCCACCAGCAGAGGCCGGTTAGCGAACACTGAAGCTTTCTTT. Protein product: CATSRGRLANTEAFF.

The chain employs TRBV6-7 and TRBJ2-2; 11 nucleotides line up with TRBD1. TRBV6-7 is an ORF, with its function uncertain. The V and J ends lost 2 bases and 4 bases, in that order; junction bases with no gene match: 12. This CDR3 spans 19 amino acids. The CDR3 region has the DNA TGTGCCAGCAGTTACCCCGCGGACAGGGGGCTTCGAGGCACCGGGGAGCTGTTTTTT. Protein sequence: CASSYPADRGLRGTGELFF.

The rearrangement links TRBV5-1 to TRBJ1-4; 10 bases map to TRBD1. The CDR3 is made up of 16 amino acids. Losses at the gene ends were 3 bases for V and 0 bases for J; bases not matched to a gene: 2. Germline V CDR1 and CDR2: SGHRS, YFSETQ. The CDR3 bases are TGCGCCAGCAGCTGGGGGACAGGGGCAACTAATGAAAAACTGTTTTTT. Encoded protein: CASSWGTGATNEKLFF.

This chain links TRBV11-2 with TRBJ2-7, with 7 bases identical to TRBD2. Trimming cost V 1 base and J 9 bases; bases outside gene matches: 9. Germline CDR1 reads SGHAT; CDR2 reads FQNNGV. There are 14 residues in the CDR3. CDR3 residues: CASSLVVGGQGQYV. The DNA of the CDR3 is TGTGCCAGCAGCTTAGTGGTGGGAGGGCAAGGGCAGTACGTC.

The sample holds one count of this clone. The chain has TRBV4-2 and TRBJ2-2, with D maybe TRBD1 (6 bases). Trimming stripped 2 bases from V and 4 bases from J, with 14 bases between. This CDR3 comprises 16 residues. Per the germline V gene, CDR1 is LGHNA and CDR2 is YNFKEQ. The DNA for the CDR3 is TGTGCCAGCAGCCAAACTACAGGGCGTGGCACCGGGGAGCTGTTTTTT. It encodes CASSQTTGRGTGELFF.

The chain employs TRBV4-2 and TRBJ2-4, with D tentatively TRBD2 (5 bases). Trimming removed 3 bases at V and 3 bases at J, with 18 bases between. CDR1 is LGHNA and CDR2 is YNFKEQ in the germline V gene. The CDR3 contains 17 residues. DNA of the CDR3: TGTGCCAGCAGCCAGGACTCCGGGTCCAAGAGCAAAAACATTCAGTACTTC. Its protein is CASSQDSGSKSKNIQYF.

The chain links TRBV7-2 to TRBJ1-6, with TRBD1 as a possible D gene (6 bases). CDR3 size: 16 residues. Germline-derived CDR1 and CDR2 are SGHTA and FQGNSA. V lost 1 base to trimming and J lost 8 bases, with 15 bases between them. The CDR3 DNA reads TGTGCCAGCAGCTTAGGGACAGATACCTCGGATTCACCCCTCCACTTT. Translating it yields CASSLGTDTSDSPLHF.

The chain combines TRBV15 with TRBJ2-5, with D perhaps TRBD2 (5 bases). Germline loops: CDR1 LNHNV, CDR2 YYDKDF (reference sequence). The V end lost 3 bases, the J end lost 2 bases, and 13 bases lay between the germline ends. The CDR3 consists of 15 residues. The CDR3 region is CATSSLKGRQETQYF. CDR3 bases: TGTGCCACCAGCAGTCTAAAAGGGAGACAAGAGACCCAGTACTTC.

The rearrangement joins TRBV5-6 to TRBJ2-1; the D is unclear. Per germline, CDR1 SGHDT and CDR2 YYEEEE. Trimming took off 0 bases at V and 2 bases at J, with 9 bases between the two ends. This CDR3 is 15 amino acids long. DNA for the CDR3: TGTGCCAGCAGCTTGGGGGTAACAGCCTACAATGAGCAGTTCTTC. Translating it yields CASSLGVTAYNEQFF.

V and J are TRBV11-2 and TRBJ2-4; no definite D call. There are 12 residues in the CDR3. The germline V gene has CDR1 SGHAT and CDR2 FQNNGV. The germline V and J ends were trimmed by 0 bases and 7 bases, with 4 bases remaining between them. The CDR3 DNA follows: TGTGCCAGCAGCTTAGACAGGAACATTCAGTACTTC. Protein sequence: CASSLDRNIQYF.

This sequence joins TRBV13 and TRBJ1-5; D is possibly TRBD1 (6 bases). Looked up from germline, CDR1 is PRHDT and CDR2 is FYEKMQ (reference sequence). Trimming left V 3 bases short and J 4 bases short, with 10 bases between. The CDR3 contains 14 residues. The CDR3 spells CASSLRTENQPQHF. Here the CDR3 DNA reads TGTGCCAGCAGCTTGAGGACAGAGAATCAGCCCCAGCATTTT.

The chain joins TRBV5-4 to TRBJ1-1, with 8 positions matching TRBD1. Germline CDR1 and CDR2: SGHNT and YYREEE (reference sequence). This CDR3 is built from 14 residues. V gave up 3 bases and J gave up 1 base; unmatched junction bases: 2. The CDR3 protein is CASSSGQGNTEAFF. The CDR3 bases are TGTGCCAGCAGCTCCGGACAGGGGAACACTGAAGCTTTCTTT.

V gene TRBV6-4 combines with J gene TRBJ2-2; 8 bases align to TRBD1. The junction had 3 bases not matched to a gene; V was cut back by 6 bases and J by 3 bases. The CDR3 has 14 amino acids. Germline-derived CDR1 and CDR2 are MRHNA and SNTAGT. The CDR3 loop is CASRGQGDTGELFF. The CDR3, as DNA: TGTGCCAGCAGAGGACAGGGAGACACCGGGGAGCTGTTTTTT.

The chain employs TRBV28 and TRBJ1-2, with 9 positions matching TRBD1. Losses at the gene ends were 6 bases for V and 6 bases for J; bases not matched to a gene: 5. This CDR3 is built from 13 residues. Per germline, CDR1 MDHEN and CDR2 SYDVKM. The CDR3 sequence: CASSEDRGNGYTF. The DNA of the CDR3 is TGTGCCAGCAGCGAGGACAGGGGAAATGGCTACACCTTC.

In DNA, the CDR3 is TGTGCCAGCAGCGTGTCTCAAAGGGGGCCTTCACTGGGAAACACCATATATTTT. Its translation: CASSVSQRGPSLGNTIYF. The chain links TRBV9 to TRBJ1-3; TRBD1 agrees at 7 bases. The CDR3 is 18 residues long. The V segment lost 2 bases and the J segment 4 bases; nucleotides outside the gene matches: 15. CDR1 and CDR2 (germline): SGDLS, YYNGEE.

Note on this clone: At the DNA level, this CDR3 is encoded by other sequences in the same sample as well. This chain connects TRBV4-3 to TRBJ2-1, with a weak D call TRBD1 (7 bases). CDR3 length: 16 amino acids. V was shortened by 0 bases and J by 4 bases, with 13 bases between the two germline ends. In germline, CDR1 is LGHNA, CDR2 YSLEER. The CDR3 DNA follows: TGCGCCAGCAGCCAAGAAGGCCAGGGGGGTTACAATGAGCAGTTCTTC. Protein: CASSQEGQGGYNEQFF.

The gene calls are TRBV7-3 and TRBJ1-2; 7 nucleotides match TRBD1. Losses at the gene ends were 5 bases for V and 4 bases for J; bases not matched to a gene: 7. CDR1 is SGHTA, CDR2 FQGTGA, per germline. There are 14 residues in the CDR3. CDR3: CASSPGQAPYGYTF. The DNA of the CDR3 is TGTGCCAGCAGCCCTGGACAGGCTCCCTATGGCTACACCTTC.

The rearrangement joins TRBV21-1 to TRBJ2-5; the DNA was not used to check the table's D call, TRBD2. TRBV21-1 is tagged as a pseudogene. This CDR3 has 15 residues. The DNA of the CDR3 is TGTGCCAGCAGCAAATGGCGGCATTGGCACGGGACCCAGTACTTC. Translated, it gives CASSKWRHWHGTQYF.

The chain's CDR3 is CASSPYPTTDRNGYTF. The DNA for the CDR3 is TGTGCCAGCAGCCCATACCCCACGACAGACAGGAATGGCTACACCTTC. The chain recombines TRBV7-2 with TRBJ1-2; a possible D gene is TRBD1 (6 bases). This CDR3 region has 16 residues. Germline CDR1 reads SGHTA; CDR2 reads FQGNSA. The germline V and J ends were trimmed by 5 bases and 6 bases, with 22 bases remaining between them.

J is TRBJ1-1 and V is TRBV30; 8 bases map to TRBD1. Germline V lookup: CDR1 GTSNPN, CDR2 SVGIG (reference sequence). The CDR3 runs to 16 residues. V lost 4 bases and J lost 0; bases outside the gene matches: 10. The CDR3 bases are TGTGCCTGGACATCGGGACAGGATTTCATGAACACTGAAGCTTTCTTT. This gives the protein CAWTSGQDFMNTEAFF.